Listed below are T cell receptor beta chains from one sample, sequenced in a study of cytomegalovirus exposure and HLA in healthy donors. Data came from immunoSEQ multiplex PCR; TCRdb stores just in-frame clones and leaves some out. The profile shows some 96,000 clones, around four fifths of them singletons. Sequencing was carried out using PBMCs. Receptors originate from a man aged 40-50 years in good health and CMV-seronegative. CDR3s include the opening cysteine and the closing phenylalanine or tryptophan. The order of the fields is CDR3 DNA, CDR3 protein, V gene, D gene, J gene, clone size. D genes are given only for firm matches. Size is stated for part of the rows, as once, few or many counts, or as a class when the clone is expanded.

TGTGCCAGCAGCTCCCTCGGGTCGGTCGAGCAGTACTTC,CASSSLGSVEQYF,TRBV7-6,.,TRBJ2-7,.
TGTGCCACCAGCCCGAATTTTCGCGGGGGAGGCACTGAAGCTTTCTTT,CATSPNFRGGGTEAFF,TRBV15,.,TRBJ1-1,.
TGTTCCAGCAGCAAAGACAGGGGGGACGTCGACGAGCAGTACTTC,CSSSKDRGDVDEQYF,TRBV7-9,TRBD1,TRBJ2-7,few
TGTGCCAGCAGCCCCGGACACCCCACTGAAGCTTTCTTT,CASSPGHPTEAFF,TRBV9,.,TRBJ1-1,.
TGTGCCAGCAGCTTACGGTCAGGCCTAAACACCGGGGAGCTGTTTTTT,CASSLRSGLNTGELFF,TRBV7-2,.,TRBJ2-2,.
TGCGCCAGCAGCTTGCGGGGGGCGGATGAAAAACTGTTTTTT,CASSLRGADEKLFF,TRBV5-1,.,TRBJ1-4,.
TGTGCCAGCAGCTTAGTTAGCGGGAGGGCCTTGAACACCGGGGAGCTGTTTTTT,CASSLVSGRALNTGELFF,TRBV7-2,TRBD2,TRBJ2-2,.
TGTGCCAGCAGACCTGGACAGGGAGGGCAAGAGACCCAGTACTTC,CASRPGQGGQETQYF,TRBV28,.,TRBJ2-5,.
TGTGCCAGCAGTGAGTCGACAGCTTATAGCAATCAGCCCCAGCATTTT,CASSESTAYSNQPQHF,TRBV6-1,.,TRBJ1-5,few
TGTGCCAGCAGCTTAGGGGACATTGAAGCTTTCTTT,CASSLGDIEAFF,TRBV7-9,.,TRBJ1-1,.
TGTGCCAGCAGCTCACAGGGGGCGAACACTGAAGCTTTCTTT,CASSSQGANTEAFF,TRBV7-9,TRBD1,TRBJ1-1,.
TGCGCCAGCAGCTTGGCTGGCTCCAGAGATACGCAGTATTTT,CASSLAGSRDTQYF,TRBV5-1,.,TRBJ2-3,.
TGTGCCTGCACCGGGACAGGAGGACAGCCCCAGCATTTT,CACTGTGGQPQHF,TRBV19,TRBD1,TRBJ1-5,.
TGTGCCAGCAGCGTAGACCTGGGTTTCTGGGAGGCTGGAAACACCATATATTTT,CASSVDLGFWEAGNTIYF,TRBV9,.,TRBJ1-3,.
TGCAGCGTTGAAGCCAGGGGATATGGCTACACCTTC,CSVEARGYGYTF,TRBV29-1,.,TRBJ1-2,.
TGTGCCAGCAGCGGTTCGCTAGCCCGCGACCACAATGAGCAGTTCTTC,CASSGSLARDHNEQFF,TRBV11-2,.,TRBJ2-1,.
TGTGCCAGCAGCCTACGACAGGGGGCAGACTCTGAGCAGTTCTTC,CASSLRQGADSEQFF,TRBV14,TRBD1,TRBJ2-1,once
TGTGCCAGCAGCCGTATGGAGGTAGGGGGCAATGAGCAGTTCTTC,CASSRMEVGGNEQFF,TRBV2,.,TRBJ2-1,.
TGTGCCAGCTCACCGGAGCGGGGAGGGGGCAATCAGCCCCAGCATTTT,CASSPERGGGNQPQHF,TRBV18,.,TRBJ1-5,.
TGCGCCAGCAGGAGACTAGCGGGGCAACGCACAGATACGCAGTATTTT,CASRRLAGQRTDTQYF,TRBV4-1,TRBD2,TRBJ2-3,.
TGTGCCAGCAGCTTCGAAACGGGGGGGCCTGCCGGGGAGCTGTTTTTT,CASSFETGGPAGELFF,TRBV2,TRBD2,TRBJ2-2,few
TGTGCCATCAGTACCGGGACAGGGGACTATGGCTACACCTTC,CAISTGTGDYGYTF,TRBV10-3,TRBD1,TRBJ1-2,.
TGTGCCAGCACCCGAAACGGACTCGAATCCTACGAGCAGTACTTC,CASTRNGLESYEQYF,TRBV6-1,.,TRBJ2-7,.
TGTGCCAGCAGCGACAACACCCGGGGATCACCCCTCCACTTT,CASSDNTRGSPLHF,TRBV5-5,.,TRBJ1-6,.
TGCAGCGTTGAAGATATCGACCAGGGTAAACACACAGATACGCAGTATTTT,CSVEDIDQGKHTDTQYF,TRBV29-1,.,TRBJ2-3,.
TGCGCCAGCAGCAGGGACAGAAAGTACTACGAGCAGTACTTC,CASSRDRKYYEQYF,TRBV5-1,TRBD1,TRBJ2-7,.
TGTGCCATCAGTTCCCCCCAGGGGCAAGAGACCCAGTACTTC,CAISSPQGQETQYF,TRBV10-3,.,TRBJ2-5,.
TGTGCCAGCAGGCCAGGGGTTCCCTATGGCTACACCTTC,CASRPGVPYGYTF,TRBV5-4,.,TRBJ1-2,.
TGTGCCAGCTCACCACCCCTAGCGGGCTATTACAATGAGCAGTTCTTC,CASSPPLAGYYNEQFF,TRBV18,TRBD2,TRBJ2-1,.
TGCGCCAGCAGCCAAGATGAATTGGCAGTCGCTGGAAACACCATATATTTT,CASSQDELAVAGNTIYF,TRBV4-3,.,TRBJ1-3,few
TGTGCCAGCAGCCAGGGGTGGTCCACTGAAGCTTTCTTT,CASSQGWSTEAFF,TRBV7-3,.,TRBJ1-1,.
TGTGCCAGCAGCCCTAAGACACGACCTACCTCTGGAAACACCATATATTTT,CASSPKTRPTSGNTIYF,TRBV9,.,TRBJ1-3,.
TGTGCCTGGAGATATAGCGGCACCGGGGAGCTGTTTTTT,CAWRYSGTGELFF,TRBV30,.,TRBJ2-2,.
TGTGCCAGCAGTTTAGTGGGGCCTGAGCAAAAACTGTTTTTT,CASSLVGPEQKLFF,TRBV27,.,TRBJ1-4,few
TGTGCCAGTAGTTTACAGGGGATCCACGAGCAGTACTTC,CASSLQGIHEQYF,TRBV19,TRBD1,TRBJ2-7,.
TGTGCCAGCAGGAACTCCGGGACAGGGGCGGATCAGCCCCAGCATTTT,CASRNSGTGADQPQHF,TRBV28,TRBD1,TRBJ1-5,.
TGTGCCAGCAGCGTAGCTACGGGGGGCTACACTGAAGCTTTCTTT,CASSVATGGYTEAFF,TRBV9,.,TRBJ1-1,.